Sequencing of this T cell receptor beta chain was carried out in a study of shared clonotypes between healthy human individuals. V lost 4 bases, J lost 2 bases, and 9 bases lay in between. Germline V gene data show CDR1 as MGHRA and CDR2 as YSYEKL. The CDR3 totals 14 residues. The assay was immunoSEQ multiplex PCR, and TCRdb's table has in-frame clones only and misses some. The repertoire has millions of clones, more than 90% of them found once; the top ten carry over 0.12%. The receptor was derived from a man in his late teens or twenties in good health. Sequenced input: naive CD4+ T cells sorted from blood. The subset here: CD45RA+ positively selected. The V call is TRBV4-1, the J call TRBJ1-5; tentatively, D is TRBD1 (6 bases). The CDR3 region is CASSPTGGNQPQHF. DNA for the CDR3: TGCGCCAGCAGCCCGACAGGCGGCAATCAGCCCCAGCATTTT.